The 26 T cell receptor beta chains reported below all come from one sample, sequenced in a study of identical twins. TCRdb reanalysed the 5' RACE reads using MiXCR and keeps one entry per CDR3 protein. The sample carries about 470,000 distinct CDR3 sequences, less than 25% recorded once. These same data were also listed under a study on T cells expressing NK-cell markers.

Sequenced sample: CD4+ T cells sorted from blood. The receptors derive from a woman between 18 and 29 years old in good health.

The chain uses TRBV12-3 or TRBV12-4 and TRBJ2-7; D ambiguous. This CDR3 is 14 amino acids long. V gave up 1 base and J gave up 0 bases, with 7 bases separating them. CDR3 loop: CASSLVDSSYEQYF. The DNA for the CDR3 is TGTGCCAGCAGTTTAGTGGATTCCTCCTACGAGCAGTACTTC.

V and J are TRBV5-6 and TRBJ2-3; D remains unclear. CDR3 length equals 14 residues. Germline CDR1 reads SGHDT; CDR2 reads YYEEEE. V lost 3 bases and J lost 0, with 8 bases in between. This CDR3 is CASSYMRSTDTQYF. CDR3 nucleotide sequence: TGTGCCAGCAGCTATATGCGAAGCACAGATACGCAGTATTTT.

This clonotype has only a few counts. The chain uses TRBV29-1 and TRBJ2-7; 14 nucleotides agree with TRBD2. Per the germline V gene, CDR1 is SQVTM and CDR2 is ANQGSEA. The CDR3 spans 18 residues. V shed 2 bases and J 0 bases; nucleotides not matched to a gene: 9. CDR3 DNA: TGCAGCGTTGAAAGCGGACTAGCGGGGGGACGACTCTCCTACGAGCAGTACTTC. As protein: CSVESGLAGGRLSYEQYF.

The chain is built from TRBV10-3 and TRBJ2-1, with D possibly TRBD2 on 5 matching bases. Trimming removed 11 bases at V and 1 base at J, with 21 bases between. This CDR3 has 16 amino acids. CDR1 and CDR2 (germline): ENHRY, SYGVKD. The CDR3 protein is CAVCPGDRKSYNEQFF. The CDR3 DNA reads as TGTGCCGTATGCCCCGGGGATCGAAAATCCTACAATGAGCAGTTCTTC.

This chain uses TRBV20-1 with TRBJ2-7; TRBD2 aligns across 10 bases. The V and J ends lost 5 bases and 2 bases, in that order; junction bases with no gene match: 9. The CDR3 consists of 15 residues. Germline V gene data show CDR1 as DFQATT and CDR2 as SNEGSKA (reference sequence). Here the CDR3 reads CSAGSGGRGAYEQYF. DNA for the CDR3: TGCAGTGCTGGTAGCGGGGGGCGAGGGGCCTACGAGCAGTACTTC.

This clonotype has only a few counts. CDR3: CSARDRMGGYTF. CDR3 nucleotides: TGCAGTGCTAGGGACAGGATGGGTGGCTACACCTTC. The chain has TRBV20-1 and TRBJ1-2, with 7 bases aligning to TRBD1. The germline gives CDR1 DFQATT, CDR2 SNEGSKA (reference sequence). V trimming: 3 bases; J trimming: 7 bases; junction bases outside the gene matches: 5. The CDR3 loop spans 12 amino acids.

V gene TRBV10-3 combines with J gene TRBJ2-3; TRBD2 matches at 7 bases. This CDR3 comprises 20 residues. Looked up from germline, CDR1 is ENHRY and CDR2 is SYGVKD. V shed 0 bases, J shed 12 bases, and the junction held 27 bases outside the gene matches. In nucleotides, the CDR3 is TGTGCCATCAGTGAGTCAATAGCGGGTCCGTCACAGATAAGACTTAGCTCCCAGTATTTT. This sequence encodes CAISESIAGPSQIRLSSQYF.

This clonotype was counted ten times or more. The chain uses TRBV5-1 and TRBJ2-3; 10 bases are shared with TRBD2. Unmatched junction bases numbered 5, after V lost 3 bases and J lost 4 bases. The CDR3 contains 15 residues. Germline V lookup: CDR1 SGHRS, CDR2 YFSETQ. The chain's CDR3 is CASSSGLALADTQYF. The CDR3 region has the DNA TGCGCCAGCAGCTCGGGACTAGCGCTCGCAGATACGCAGTATTTT.

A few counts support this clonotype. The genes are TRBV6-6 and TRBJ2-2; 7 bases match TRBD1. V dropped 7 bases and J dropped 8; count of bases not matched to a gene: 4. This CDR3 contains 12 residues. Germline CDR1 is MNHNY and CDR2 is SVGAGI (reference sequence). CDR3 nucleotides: TGTGCCAGCAACAAGGGGGCTGGGGAGCTGTTTTTT. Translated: CASNKGAGELFF.

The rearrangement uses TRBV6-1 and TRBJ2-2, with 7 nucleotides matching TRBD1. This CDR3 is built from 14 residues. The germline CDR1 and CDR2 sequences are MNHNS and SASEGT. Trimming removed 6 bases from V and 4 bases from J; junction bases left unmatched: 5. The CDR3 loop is CASRTGMSTGELFF. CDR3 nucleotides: TGTGCCAGCAGGACAGGGATGAGCACCGGGGAGCTGTTTTTT.

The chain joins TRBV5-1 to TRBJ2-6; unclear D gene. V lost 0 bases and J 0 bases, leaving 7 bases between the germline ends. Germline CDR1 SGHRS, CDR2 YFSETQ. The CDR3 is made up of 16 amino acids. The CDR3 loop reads CASSLGGSSGANVLTF. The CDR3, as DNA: TGCGCCAGCAGCTTGGGGGGTAGCTCTGGGGCCAACGTCCTGACTTTC.

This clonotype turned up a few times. The CDR3: CASRRTTPETQYF. The CDR3 nucleotides read TGTGCCAGCAGACGGACGACCCCAGAGACCCAGTACTTC. The gene calls are TRBV6-1 and TRBJ2-5; no clear D gene. The V and J ends lost 6 bases and 4 bases respectively, with 12 bases between them. The CDR3 extends over 13 amino acids. Per the germline V gene, CDR1 is MNHNS and CDR2 is SASEGT.

The CDR3 here is CASSPNGAGTYEQYF. The CDR3, as DNA: TGTGCCAGCAGCCCCAACGGGGCAGGGACCTACGAGCAGTACTTC. The J gene is TRBJ2-7, the V gene TRBV7-8, with D tentatively TRBD1 or TRBD2 (5 bases each). CDR1 is SGHVS, CDR2 FQNEAQ, per germline. V lost 5 bases and J 2 bases, leaving 16 bases between the germline ends. The CDR3 is 15 residues long. Using reference TRBV7-8 and TRBJ2-7 for the parts outside the CDR3, the full variable domain is GAGVSQSPRYKVAKRGQDVALRCDPISGHVSLFWYQQALGQGPEFLTYFQNEAQLDKSGLPSDRFFAERPEGSVSTLKIQRTQQEDSAVYLCASSPNGAGTYEQYFGPGTRLTVT.

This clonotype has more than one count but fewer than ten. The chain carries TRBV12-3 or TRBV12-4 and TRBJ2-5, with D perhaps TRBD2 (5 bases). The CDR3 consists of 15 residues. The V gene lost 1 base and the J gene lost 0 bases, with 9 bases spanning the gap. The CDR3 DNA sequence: TGTGCCAGCAGTTTAGGAGGGAGAAACCAAGAGACCCAGTACTTC. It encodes CASSLGGRNQETQYF.

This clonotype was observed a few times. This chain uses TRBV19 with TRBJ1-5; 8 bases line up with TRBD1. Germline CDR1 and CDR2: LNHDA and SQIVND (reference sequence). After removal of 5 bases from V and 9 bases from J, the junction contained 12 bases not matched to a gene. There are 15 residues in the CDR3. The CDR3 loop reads CASSPGDRRGRPQHF. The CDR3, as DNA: TGTGCCAGTAGTCCAGGGGACAGGCGGGGAAGGCCCCAGCATTTT.

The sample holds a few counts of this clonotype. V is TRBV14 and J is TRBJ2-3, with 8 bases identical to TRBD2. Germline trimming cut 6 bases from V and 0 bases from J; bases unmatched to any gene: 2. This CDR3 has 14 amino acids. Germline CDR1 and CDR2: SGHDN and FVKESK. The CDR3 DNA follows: TGTGCCAGCAGGCCTAGCGGGAGCACAGATACGCAGTATTTT. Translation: CASRPSGSTDTQYF.

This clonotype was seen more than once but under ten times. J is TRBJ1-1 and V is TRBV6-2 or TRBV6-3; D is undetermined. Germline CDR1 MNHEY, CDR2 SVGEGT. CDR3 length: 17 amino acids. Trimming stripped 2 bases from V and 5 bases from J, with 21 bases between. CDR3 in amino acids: CASSYRLTDGSRTEAFF. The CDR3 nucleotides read TGTGCCAGCAGTTACAGGCTCACCGACGGATCGCGGACTGAAGCTTTCTTT.

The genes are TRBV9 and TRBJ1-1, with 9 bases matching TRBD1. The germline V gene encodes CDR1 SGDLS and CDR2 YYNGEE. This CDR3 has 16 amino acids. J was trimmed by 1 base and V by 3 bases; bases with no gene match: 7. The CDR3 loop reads CASSDLGQGRNTEAFF. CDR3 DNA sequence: TGTGCCAGCAGCGACCTGGGACAGGGTAGGAACACTGAAGCTTTCTTT.

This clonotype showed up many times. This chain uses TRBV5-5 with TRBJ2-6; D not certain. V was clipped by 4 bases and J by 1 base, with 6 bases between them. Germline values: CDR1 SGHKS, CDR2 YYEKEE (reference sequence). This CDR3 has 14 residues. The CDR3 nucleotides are TGTGCCAGCAGCCCGCGATCTGGGGCCAACGTCCTGACTTTC. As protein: CASSPRSGANVLTF. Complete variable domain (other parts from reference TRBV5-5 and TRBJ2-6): DAGVTQSPTHLIKTRGQQVTLRCSPISGHKSVSWYQQVLGQGPQFIFQYYEKEERGRGNFPDRFSARQFPNYSSELNVNALLLGDSALYLCASSPRSGANVLTFGAGSRLTVL.

As DNA, the CDR3 is TGTGCCAGCAGTCGAACTAGCGGGATTGATACGCAGTATTTT. It is translated as CASSRTSGIDTQYF. This chain joins TRBV2 and TRBJ2-3; TRBD2 aligns across 10 bases. The V gene end was trimmed by 5 bases and the J gene end by 6 bases; junction bases not matched to a gene: 5. The germline gives CDR1 SNHLY, CDR2 FYNNEI. This CDR3 has 14 residues.

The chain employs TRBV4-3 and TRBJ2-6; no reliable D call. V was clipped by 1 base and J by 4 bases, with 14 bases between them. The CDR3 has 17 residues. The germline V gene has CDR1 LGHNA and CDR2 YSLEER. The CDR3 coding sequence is TGCGCCAGCAGCCAAGTGCTATCGCGGTCCGGGGCCAACGTCCTGACTTTC. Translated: CASSQVLSRSGANVLTF.

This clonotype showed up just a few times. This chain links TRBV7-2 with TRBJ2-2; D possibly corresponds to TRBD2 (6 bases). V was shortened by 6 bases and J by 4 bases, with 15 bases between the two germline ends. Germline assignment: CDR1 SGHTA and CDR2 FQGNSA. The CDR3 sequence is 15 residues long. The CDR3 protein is CASSTTIGSTGELFF. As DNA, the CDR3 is TGTGCCAGCAGTACTACTATCGGGAGCACCGGGGAGCTGTTTTTT.

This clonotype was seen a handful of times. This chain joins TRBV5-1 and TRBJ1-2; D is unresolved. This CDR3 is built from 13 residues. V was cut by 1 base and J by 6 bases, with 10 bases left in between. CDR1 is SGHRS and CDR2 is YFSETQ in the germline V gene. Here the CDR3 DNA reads TGCGCCAGCAGCTTGTCTGGGGAAAATGGCTACACCTTC. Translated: CASSLSGENGYTF. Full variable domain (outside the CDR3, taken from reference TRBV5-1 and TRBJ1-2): KAGVTQTPRYLIKTRGQQVTLSCSPISGHRSVSWYQQTPGQGLQFLFEYFSETQRNKGNFPGRFSGRQFSNSRSEMNVSTLELGDSALYLCASSLSGENGYTFGSGTRLTVV.

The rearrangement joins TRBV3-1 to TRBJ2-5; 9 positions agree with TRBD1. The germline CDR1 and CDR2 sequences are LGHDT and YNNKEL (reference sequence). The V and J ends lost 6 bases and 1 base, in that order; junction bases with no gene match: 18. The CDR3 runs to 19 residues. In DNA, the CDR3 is TGTGCCAGCAGACCCGGACAGGGGCCCGCCAGTAGGCCCCAAGAGACCCAGTACTTC. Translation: CASRPGQGPASRPQETQYF.

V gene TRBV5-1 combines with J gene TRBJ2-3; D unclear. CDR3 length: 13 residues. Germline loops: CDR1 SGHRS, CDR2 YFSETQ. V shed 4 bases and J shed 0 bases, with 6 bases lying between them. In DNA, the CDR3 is TGCGCCAGCAGCATCCCTAGCACAGATACGCAGTATTTT. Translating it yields CASSIPSTDTQYF.

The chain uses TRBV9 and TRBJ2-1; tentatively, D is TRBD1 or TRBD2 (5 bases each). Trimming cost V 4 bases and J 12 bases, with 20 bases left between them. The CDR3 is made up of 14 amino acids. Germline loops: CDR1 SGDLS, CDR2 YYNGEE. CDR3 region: CASSPTGAVHGQFF. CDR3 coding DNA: TGTGCCAGCAGCCCAACCGGGGCCGTACACGGGCAGTTCTTC. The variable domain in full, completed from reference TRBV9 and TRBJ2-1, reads DSGVTQTPKHLITATGQRVTLRCSPRSGDLSVYWYQQSLDQGLQFLIQYYNGEERAKGNILERFSAQQFPDLHSELNLSSLELGDSALYFCASSPTGAVHGQFFGPGTRLTVL.